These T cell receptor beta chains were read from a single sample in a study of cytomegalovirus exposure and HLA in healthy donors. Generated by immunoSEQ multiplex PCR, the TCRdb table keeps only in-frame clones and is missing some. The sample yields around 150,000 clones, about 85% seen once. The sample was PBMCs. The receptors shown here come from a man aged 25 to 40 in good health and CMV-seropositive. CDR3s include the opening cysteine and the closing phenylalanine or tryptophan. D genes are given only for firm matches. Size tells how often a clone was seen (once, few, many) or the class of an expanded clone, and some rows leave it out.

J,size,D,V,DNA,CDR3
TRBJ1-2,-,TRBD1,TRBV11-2,TGTGCCAGCAGCTTCGGGACAGGGACTGGGTTGAACTATGGCTACACCTTC,CASSFGTGTGLNYGYTF
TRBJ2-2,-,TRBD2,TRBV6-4,TGTGCCAGCAGTGAAACGGGACTAGCGGGCGGGCCCGGCGGGGAGCTGTTTTTT,CASSETGLAGGPGGELFF
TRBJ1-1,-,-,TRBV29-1,TGCAGCGTTTCGGGAGGGTGGGGCATGAACACTGAAGCTTTCTTT,CSVSGGWGMNTEAFF
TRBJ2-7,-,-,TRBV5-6,TGTGCCAGCAGCTTGAACCGGGCCTACGAGCAGTACTTC,CASSLNRAYEQYF
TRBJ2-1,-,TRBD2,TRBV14,TGTGCCAGCAGTTACGGTTGGGGGGGTTCCAATGAGCAGTTCTTC,CASSYGWGGSNEQFF
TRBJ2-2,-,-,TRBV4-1,TGCGCCAGCAGCCAAGATCGGGCGGGTCGATTGAGCACCGGGGAGCTGTTTTTT,CASSQDRAGRLSTGELFF
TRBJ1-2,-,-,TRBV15,TGTGCCACCAGCAGAGGTTTCGGAGGCTATGGCTACACCTTC,CATSRGFGGYGYTF
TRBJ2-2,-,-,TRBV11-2,TGTGCCAGCAGCCCTGACTTAACCGGGGAGCTGTTTTTT,CASSPDLTGELFF
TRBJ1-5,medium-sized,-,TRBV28,TGTGCCAGCAGTTTAGTGGAGGCAAGCAATCAGCCCCAGCATTTT,CASSLVEASNQPQHF
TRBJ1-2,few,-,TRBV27,TGTGCCAGCAGTTTCGTGTCGAACTATGGCTACACCTTC,CASSFVSNYGYTF
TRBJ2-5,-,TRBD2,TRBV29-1,TGCAGCGTTTCCGGGACTAGCTTTGGCCTACAAGAGACCCAGTACTTC,CSVSGTSFGLQETQYF
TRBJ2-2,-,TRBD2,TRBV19,TGTGCCAGTAGAGGACTAGCGCGCACCGGGGAGCTGTTTTTT,CASRGLARTGELFF
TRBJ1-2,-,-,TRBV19,TGTGCCAGTAGTATAACCAGGGGCAATGGCTACACCTTC,CASSITRGNGYTF
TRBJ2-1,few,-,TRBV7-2,TGTGCCAGCAGCTTATACGGACACGTGGGGTTCTTC,CASSLYGHVGFF
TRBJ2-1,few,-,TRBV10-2,TGCGCCAGTCACGGGTACAGGGCTCAAGACAATGAGCAGTTCTTC,CASHGYRAQDNEQFF
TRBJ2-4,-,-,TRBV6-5,TGTGCCAGCAGAGCACAGGTAGCCAAAAACATTCAGTACTTC,CASRAQVAKNIQYF
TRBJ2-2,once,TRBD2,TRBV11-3,TGTGCCAGCAGCTCCAGGGGACTAGCGGGGGCCGGGGAGCTGTTTTTT,CASSSRGLAGAGELFF
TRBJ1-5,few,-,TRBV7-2,TGTGCCAGCAGCCGACAGGATAATCAGCCCCAGCATTTT,CASSRQDNQPQHF
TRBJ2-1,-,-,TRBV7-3,TGTGCCAGCAGCTTTATCCTAGGAGTAGAGCAGTTCTTC,CASSFILGVEQFF
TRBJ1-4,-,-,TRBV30,TGTGCCTGGAGTTCCACCGGGACACAAAAACTGTTTTTT,CAWSSTGTQKLFF
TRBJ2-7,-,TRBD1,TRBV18,TGTGCCAGCTCACAAGGACAGGTTGACGAGCAGTACTTC,CASSQGQVDEQYF
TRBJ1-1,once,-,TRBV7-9,TGTGCCAGCAGCCCGAAGGGGGGGGACACTGAAGCTTTCTTT,CASSPKGGDTEAFF
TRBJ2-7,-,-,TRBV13,TGTGCCAGCAGCGCCCCGAGTATCTCCTACGAGCAGTACTTC,CASSAPSISYEQYF
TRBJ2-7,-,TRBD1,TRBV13,TGTGCCAGCAGCTTAAAAGGGACAGCGGAGGAGCAGTACTTC,CASSLKGTAEEQYF
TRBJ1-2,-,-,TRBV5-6,TGTGCCAGCAGCTTGAGTTTGGGGCGCGGCTACACCTTC,CASSLSLGRGYTF
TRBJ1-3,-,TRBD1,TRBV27,TGTGCCAGCAGCCGGCGTACGACAGGGACCGACTCTGGAAACACCATATATTTT,CASSRRTTGTDSGNTIYF
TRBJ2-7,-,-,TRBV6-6,TGTGCCAGCAGTTACCTAGGGGCCTACGAGCAGTACTTC,CASSYLGAYEQYF
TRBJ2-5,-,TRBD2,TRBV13,TGTGCCAGCAGCGTGCGGGGGGGCCAAGCGGCAAGGGAGACCCAGTACTTC,CASSVRGGQAARETQYF
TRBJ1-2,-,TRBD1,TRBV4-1,TGCGCCAGCAGCCCCTGGGGACAGGAAGTTCACTATGGCTACACCTTC,CASSPWGQEVHYGYTF
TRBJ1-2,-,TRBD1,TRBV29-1,TGCAGCGTGACAGGGGGCCGAGGCTACACCTTC,CSVTGGRGYTF
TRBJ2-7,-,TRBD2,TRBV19,TGTGCCAGTAGTAATCAGCGGGGCTCAGGGTACGAGCAGTACTTC,CASSNQRGSGYEQYF
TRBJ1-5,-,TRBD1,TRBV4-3,TGCGCCAGCAGCCGGACAGGGAGCAATCAGCCCCAGCATTTT,CASSRTGSNQPQHF
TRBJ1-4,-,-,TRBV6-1,TGTGCCAGCAGTGACAGGAGGGGGGGAAATGAAAAACTGTTTTTT,CASSDRRGGNEKLFF
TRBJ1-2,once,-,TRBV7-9,TGTGCCAGCAGCTTATACTTAGTCAATGGCTACACCTTC,CASSLYLVNGYTF
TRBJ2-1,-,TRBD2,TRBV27,TGTGCCAGCAGTTTATCGACTAGCGGTAACAATGAGCAGTTCTTC,CASSLSTSGNNEQFF
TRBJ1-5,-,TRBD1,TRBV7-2,TGTGCCAGCAGCTTAGGGACAGGGGGTTATCAGCCCCAGCATTTT,CASSLGTGGYQPQHF